This T cell receptor (beta chain) was found in a study of regulatory T cells in long-lasting Graves disease. Time point described: newly diagnosed GD, antithyroid drugs for less than 3 months. Following extraction of RNA from PBMCs, that RNA was used to make the TCR library. Arm-PCR of CDR3 regions and iRepertoire HTBI primers were the basis on which TCR beta libraries were built. TCRdb re-called the multiplex PCR reads through MiXCR, storing one row per CDR3 protein. In the table there are 500,000 to 700,000 distinct CDR3 sequences, around 17% of which are singletons. The CDR3 loop spans 16 amino acids. The V gene end was trimmed by 6 bases and the J gene end by 0 bases; junction bases not matched to a gene: 7. Germline V gene sequence: CDR1 SEHNR, CDR2 FQNEAQ (reference sequence). The same sample was also studied in work on T cells in Graves' hyperthyroidism and ophthalmopathy. As that report states: In the first-round RT-PCR of the TCR CDR3, the HTBI primer set was used.

The source of this sequence is a woman in her twenties or thirties with Graves disease. Material: peripheral blood mononuclear cells (PBMCs), obtained at new diagnosis, from a patient treated with antithyroid drugs. V and J are TRBV7-9 and TRBJ2-1, with 8 bases matching TRBD2. The CDR3 DNA reads TGTGCCAGCAGACGGGGGGGGTCGAGCTCCTACAATGAGCAGTTCTTC. Residues: CASRRGGSSSYNEQFF.